This is a list of T cell receptor beta chains from one sample in a study of siplizumab effects on memory and regulatory T cells. TCRdb's copy holds only in-frame clones and misses some; the assay was immunoSEQ multiplex PCR. Of tens of thousands of clones listed, approximately 97% are singletons. The sample consisted of naive CD4+ T cells sorted from blood. Source of these receptors: a human donor in good health. The CDR3 runs from the conserved cysteine through the conserved F or W. Each record gives: D gene, J gene, clone size, V gene, CDR3 DNA, CDR3 protein. D genes are given only for firm matches. Clone size is shown for a subset of rows, as once, few, many or a class of expanded clone.

NA TRBJ2-7 NA TRBV2 TGTGCCAGCAAGGGACGGAACTACGAGCAGTACTTC CASKGRNYEQYF
NA TRBJ2-3 NA TRBV4-2 TGTGCCAGCAGCCAAGATTGGGGGGTCCCGACAGATACGCAGTATTTT CASSQDWGVPTDTQYF
NA TRBJ1-4 once TRBV19 TGTGCCAGTAGAGGAGGGACCCCAGTTGCAACTAATGAAAAACTGTTTTTT CASRGGTPVATNEKLFF
NA TRBJ2-3 NA TRBV6-6 TGTGCCAGCAGTCTTAGTGGGGCCACAGATACGCAGTATTTT CASSLSGATDTQYF
NA TRBJ1-1 NA TRBV11-2 TGTGCCAGCAGCGCTGGACCGAACACTGAAGCTTTCTTT CASSAGPNTEAFF
TRBD1 TRBJ2-1 NA TRBV6-6 TGTGCCAGCAGTGGTCCGGGACAGGGAAATGAGCAGTTCTTC CASSGPGQGNEQFF
TRBD2 TRBJ2-2 NA TRBV5-1 TGCGCCAGCAGCTTGGTAGCCCCACTAGCGGGGGGCTTCGGGGAGCTGTTTTTT CASSLVAPLAGGFGELFF
TRBD1 TRBJ2-2 NA TRBV2 TGTGCCAGCAGTGAACAGGGGGCCGAAACCGGGGAGCTGTTTTTT CASSEQGAETGELFF
NA TRBJ1-4 NA TRBV5-1 TGCGCCAGCAGCTTGGGGGACGATGAAAAACTGTTTTTT CASSLGDDEKLFF
NA TRBJ2-3 NA TRBV7-3 TGTGCCAGCAGCACTAGCACAGATACGCAGTATTTT CASSTSTDTQYF
NA TRBJ1-4 NA TRBV25-1 TGTGCCAGCGGCCACGGGATCTTTGCAACTAATGAAAAACTGTTTTTT CASGHGIFATNEKLFF
NA TRBJ1-1 NA TRBV7-2 TGTGCCAGCAGCTTGCAGGAGAACACTGAAGCTTTCTTT CASSLQENTEAFF
NA TRBJ1-5 NA TRBV6-6 TGTGCCAGCAGTTACTCCACGGGGGGCGCGGGACAGCCCCAGCATTTT CASSYSTGGAGQPQHF
NA TRBJ2-7 NA TRBV25-1 TGTGCCAGCAGTGATTCCACCGGGCAGGGGACCCGCTACGAGCAGTACTTC CASSDSTGQGTRYEQYF
NA TRBJ2-6 NA TRBV5-5 TGTGCCAGCAGCTTGGAGCCAGGGGGGGCCAACGTCCTGACTTTC CASSLEPGGANVLTF
TRBD2 TRBJ2-1 NA TRBV7-2 TGTGCCAGCAGCTTAGGTACTAGCGGGGGCAAGCAGTTCTTC CASSLGTSGGKQFF
NA TRBJ2-7 once TRBV7-9 TGTGCCAGCAGCTTAGGCAGCCCTGGCCTACGCGACGAGCAGTACTTC CASSLGSPGLRDEQYF
NA TRBJ2-1 NA TRBV20-1 TGCAGTGCTAGTAGTCAAGAGCAGTTCTTC CSASSQEQFF
NA TRBJ1-5 NA TRBV7-9 TGTGCCAGCAGCCCCACCGGGGGCGCGGTTCAGCCCCAGCATTTT CASSPTGGAVQPQHF
TRBD2 TRBJ2-3 NA TRBV28 TGTGCCAGCAGTATTGGGACTACCCCCCGTGGGGATACGCAGTATTTT CASSIGTTPRGDTQYF
NA TRBJ1-1 NA TRBV28 TGTGCCAGCAGTTTTACGGCGAGCGGGACAACTGGGCTGAACACTGAAGCTTTCTTT CASSFTASGTTGLNTEAFF
NA TRBJ2-2 NA TRBV18 TGTGCCAGCTCACCAAACAGGGAGAACACCGGGGAGCTGTTTTTT CASSPNRENTGELFF
TRBD1 TRBJ1-4 NA TRBV28 TGTGCCAGCGCCCAAGGGGGCTCGGAGGGAAAACTGTTTTTT CASAQGGSEGKLFF
NA TRBJ1-2 NA TRBV2 TGTGCCAGCAGTGACCCAGGACAGTTCCTCTATGGCTACACCTTC CASSDPGQFLYGYTF
TRBD2 TRBJ2-7 NA TRBV28 TGTGCCAGCAGTTTATTAAAGGCTAGCGGGGGGGGTGAGCAGTACTTC CASSLLKASGGGEQYF
NA TRBJ1-4 NA TRBV5-4 TGTGCCAGCAGCTCCCAGGTCGATGAAAAACTGTTTTTT CASSSQVDEKLFF
NA TRBJ1-5 NA TRBV6-5 TGTGCCAGCAGTTCGATCGCTTTAGGTGAACAGCCCCAGCATTTT CASSSIALGEQPQHF
NA TRBJ2-5 NA TRBV9 TGTGCCAGCAGCGTAGGTTATAGCGCGCAAGAGACCCAGTACTTC CASSVGYSAQETQYF
TRBD2 TRBJ2-1 NA TRBV2 TGTGCCAGCAGTCCGACTAGCGGGGAGGATGAGCAGTTCTTC CASSPTSGEDEQFF
NA TRBJ2-7 NA TRBV19 TGTGCCAGTAGGAGACAAGCACAGGGAAACCCTCCCTACGAGCAGTACTTC CASRRQAQGNPPYEQYF
TRBD2 TRBJ2-3 NA TRBV7-2 TGTGCCAGCAGCGTAACTAGCGGGGGCCCGGGGGATACGCAGTATTTT CASSVTSGGPGDTQYF
NA TRBJ1-6 once TRBV21-1 TGTGCCAACGGGACAGGGGGTTCACCCCTCCACTTT CANGTGGSPLHF
NA TRBJ1-2 NA TRBV5-1 TGCGCCAGCAGCCCAAACACAGAGAACTATGGCTACACCTTC CASSPNTENYGYTF
NA TRBJ1-6 NA TRBV11-2 TGTGCCAGCACCTGGGGGGTGGTAAATTCACCCCTCCACTTT CASTWGVVNSPLHF
TRBD1 TRBJ2-1 NA TRBV7-2 TGTGCCAGCCCAGGACCAGGACAGGCTCTGTACAATGAGCAGTTCTTC CASPGPGQALYNEQFF
TRBD2 TRBJ2-1 NA TRBV4-2 TGTGCCAGCAGCCAAGAGATCATCACTAGCGGCAATGAGCAGTTCTTC CASSQEIITSGNEQFF
NA TRBJ1-4 NA TRBV28 TGTGCCAGCAGTTGGGGCAGCGACCCCGGAAAACTGTTTTTT CASSWGSDPGKLFF
TRBD1 TRBJ1-3 NA TRBV11-3 TGTGCCAGCAGCCAATCCAGGGGGCCTGGAAACACCATATATTTT CASSQSRGPGNTIYF
TRBD1 TRBJ2-7 NA TRBV14 TGTGCCAGCAGCCACGACAGGGTATCCGAGCAGTACTTC CASSHDRVSEQYF
TRBD2 TRBJ2-3 NA TRBV2 TGCTCCACGGGAGGCGGTAGCACAGATACGCAGTATTTT CSTGGGSTDTQYF
NA TRBJ1-1 NA TRBV29-1 TGCAGCGTTGAAGATTTCGTTCGTGGGTCTGAAGCTTTCTTT CSVEDFVRGSEAFF
TRBD1 TRBJ1-1 NA TRBV6-1 TGTGCCAGCACGAGGACAGGTAAAGACACTGAAGCTTTCTTT CASTRTGKDTEAFF
TRBD1 TRBJ2-5 NA TRBV30 TGTGCCTGCTCAGGGGGAGCGAAGACCCAGTACTTC CACSGGAKTQYF
NA TRBJ2-6 once TRBV27 TGTGCCAGCAGTTCCCAGGGGCCAAACTACTCTGGGGCCAACGTCCTGACTTTC CASSSQGPNYSGANVLTF
TRBD1 TRBJ1-1 NA TRBV10-1 TGCGCCAGCAGTAGGGACAGGATTAAAACTGAAGCTTTCTTT CASSRDRIKTEAFF
NA TRBJ2-3 NA TRBV7-2 TGTGCCAGCAGCTTATCCCCCCGCACAGATACGCAGTATTTT CASSLSPRTDTQYF
NA TRBJ2-7 NA TRBV7-9 TGTGCCAGCAGCTTAGCGCAGGGCGGATCCTACGAGCAGTACTTC CASSLAQGGSYEQYF
TRBD2 TRBJ2-3 NA TRBV6-5 TGTGCCAGCAGGACTAGCGGGGTTACAGATACGCAGTATTTT CASRTSGVTDTQYF
NA TRBJ2-7 NA TRBV10-3 TGTGCCATCAGTGAAGGGGTCGAGCAGTACTTC CAISEGVEQYF
NA TRBJ1-2 NA TRBV11-2 TGTGCCAGCAGCTTAGATCTCTTGGACACCTATGGCTACACCTTC CASSLDLLDTYGYTF
TRBD1 TRBJ2-5 NA TRBV6-6 TGTGCCAGCAGCCGTCCAGGGGGATCAGAGACCCAGTACTTC CASSRPGGSETQYF
TRBD1 TRBJ1-5 NA TRBV19 TGTGCCAGTAGTATCGGGGGACAGGGGGCACAGCCCCAGCATTTT CASSIGGQGAQPQHF
NA TRBJ2-7 NA TRBV6-5 TGTGCCAGCAGTTCGTCCTACAGGGACGAGCAGTACTTC CASSSSYRDEQYF
NA TRBJ2-7 NA TRBV6-1 TGTGCCAGCGCCCCCCAGGCTACGGTCTACGAGCAGTACTTC CASAPQATVYEQYF